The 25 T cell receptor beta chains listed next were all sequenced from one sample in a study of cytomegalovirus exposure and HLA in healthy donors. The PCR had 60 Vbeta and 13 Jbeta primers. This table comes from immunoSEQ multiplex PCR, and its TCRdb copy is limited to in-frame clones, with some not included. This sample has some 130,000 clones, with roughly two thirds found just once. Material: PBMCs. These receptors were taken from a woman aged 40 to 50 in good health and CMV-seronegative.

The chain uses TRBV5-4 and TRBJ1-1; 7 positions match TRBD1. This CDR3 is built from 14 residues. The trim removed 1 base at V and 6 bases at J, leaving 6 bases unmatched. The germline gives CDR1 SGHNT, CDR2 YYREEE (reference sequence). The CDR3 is CASSLQGGRAEAFF. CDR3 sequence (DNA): TGTGCCAGCAGCTTGCAGGGGGGCAGGGCTGAAGCTTTCTTT. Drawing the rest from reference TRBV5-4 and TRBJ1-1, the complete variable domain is ETGVTQSPTHLIKTRGQQVTLRCSSQSGHNTVSWYQQALGQGPQFIFQYYREEENGRGNFPPRFSGLQFPNYSSELNVNALELDDSALYLCASSLQGGRAEAFFGQGTRLTVV.

CDR3 amino acids: CASSGGQGRNQPQHF. The CDR3 bases are TGTGCCAGCAGTGGGGGACAGGGTCGGAATCAGCCCCAGCATTTT. The J gene is TRBJ1-5, the V gene TRBV6-5; 9 bases agree with TRBD1. The V gene's germline CDR1 is MNHEY and CDR2 SVGAGI. V was clipped by 5 bases and J by 4 bases; unmatched bases: 6. The CDR3 has 15 amino acids.

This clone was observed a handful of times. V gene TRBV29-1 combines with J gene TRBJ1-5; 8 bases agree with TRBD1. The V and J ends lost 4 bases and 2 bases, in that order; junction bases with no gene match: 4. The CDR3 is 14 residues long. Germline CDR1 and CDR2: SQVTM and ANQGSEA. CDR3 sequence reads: CSVAGQDRNQPQHF. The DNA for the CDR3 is TGCAGCGTTGCGGGACAGGATCGCAATCAGCCCCAGCATTTT.

CDR3 sequence (DNA): TGTGCCAGCAGTGGCCGGGGACAGCCATACAATGAGCAGTTCTTC. Translated, it gives CASSGRGQPYNEQFF. The chain links TRBV6-5 to TRBJ2-1, with 7 bases that match TRBD1. Germline V gene sequence: CDR1 MNHEY, CDR2 SVGAGI. This CDR3 spans 15 amino acids. V trimming: 5 bases; J trimming: 4 bases; junction bases outside the gene matches: 8.

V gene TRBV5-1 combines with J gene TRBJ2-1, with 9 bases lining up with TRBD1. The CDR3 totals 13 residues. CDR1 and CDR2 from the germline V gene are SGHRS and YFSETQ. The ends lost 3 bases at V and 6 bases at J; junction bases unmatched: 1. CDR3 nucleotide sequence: TGCGCCAGCAGCTGGGGACAGGGCAATGAGCAGTTCTTC. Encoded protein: CASSWGQGNEQFF.

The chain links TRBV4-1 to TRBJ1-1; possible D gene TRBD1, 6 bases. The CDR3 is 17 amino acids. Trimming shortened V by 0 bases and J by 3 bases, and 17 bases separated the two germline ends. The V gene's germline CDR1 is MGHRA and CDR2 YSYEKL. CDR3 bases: TGCGCCAGCAGCCAAGAAGGTTACGGGGAGGGGGACACTGAAGCTTTCTTT. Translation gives CASSQEGYGEGDTEAFF.

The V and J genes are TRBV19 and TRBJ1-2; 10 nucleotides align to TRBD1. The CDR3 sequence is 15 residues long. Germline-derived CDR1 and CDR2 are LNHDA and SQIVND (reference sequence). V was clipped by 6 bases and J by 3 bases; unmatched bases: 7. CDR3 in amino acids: CASSPGTGDYYGYTF. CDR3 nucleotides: TGTGCCAGTAGCCCCGGGACAGGGGACTACTATGGCTACACCTTC.

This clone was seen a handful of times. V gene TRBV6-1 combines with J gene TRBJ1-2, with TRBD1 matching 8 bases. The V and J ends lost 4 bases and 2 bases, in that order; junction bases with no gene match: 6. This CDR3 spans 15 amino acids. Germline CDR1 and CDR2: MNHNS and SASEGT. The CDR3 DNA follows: TGTGCCAGCAGTGTGAGAGGACAGGGAAACTATGGCTACACCTTC. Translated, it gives CASSVRGQGNYGYTF.

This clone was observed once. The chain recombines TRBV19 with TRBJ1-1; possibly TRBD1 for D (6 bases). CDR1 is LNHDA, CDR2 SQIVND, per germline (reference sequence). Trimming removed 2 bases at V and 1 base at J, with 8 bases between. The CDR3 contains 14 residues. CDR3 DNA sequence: TGTGCCAGTAGTATAAACAGGGAGAACACTGAAGCTTTCTTT. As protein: CASSINRENTEAFF.

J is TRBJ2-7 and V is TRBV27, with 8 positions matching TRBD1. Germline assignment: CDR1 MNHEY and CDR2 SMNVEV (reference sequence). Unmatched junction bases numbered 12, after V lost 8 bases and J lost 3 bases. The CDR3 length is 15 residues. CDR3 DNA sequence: TGTGCCAGCTCATCGCCCCGGGACAGGAGCTACGAGCAGTACTTC. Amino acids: CASSSPRDRSYEQYF.

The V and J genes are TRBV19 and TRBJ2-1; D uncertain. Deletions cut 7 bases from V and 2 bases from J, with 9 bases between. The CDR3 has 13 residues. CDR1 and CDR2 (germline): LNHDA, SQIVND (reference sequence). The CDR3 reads CASIGSPYNEQFF. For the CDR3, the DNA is TGTGCCAGTATTGGTAGCCCCTACAATGAGCAGTTCTTC.

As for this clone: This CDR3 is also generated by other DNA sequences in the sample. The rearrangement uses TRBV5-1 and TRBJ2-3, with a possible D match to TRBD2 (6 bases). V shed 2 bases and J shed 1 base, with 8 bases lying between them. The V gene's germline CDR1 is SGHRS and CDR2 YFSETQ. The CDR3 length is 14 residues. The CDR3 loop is CASSLSGGTDTQYF. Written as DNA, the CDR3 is TGCGCCAGCAGCTTATCGGGGGGCACAGATACGCAGTATTTT.

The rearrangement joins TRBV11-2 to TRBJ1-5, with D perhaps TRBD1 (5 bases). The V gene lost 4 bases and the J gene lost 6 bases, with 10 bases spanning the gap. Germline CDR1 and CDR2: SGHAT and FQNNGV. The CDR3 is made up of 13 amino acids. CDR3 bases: TGTGCCAGCAGCTCCTATCAGGGTCAGCCCCAGCATTTT. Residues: CASSSYQGQPQHF.

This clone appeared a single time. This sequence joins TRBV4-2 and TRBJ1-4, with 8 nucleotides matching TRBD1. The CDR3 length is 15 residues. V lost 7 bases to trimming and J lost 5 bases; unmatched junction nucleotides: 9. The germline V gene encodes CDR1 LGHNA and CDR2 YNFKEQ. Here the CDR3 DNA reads TGTGCCAGCAACCCCGGGGGACAGGACAATGAAAAACTGTTTTTT. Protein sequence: CASNPGGQDNEKLFF.

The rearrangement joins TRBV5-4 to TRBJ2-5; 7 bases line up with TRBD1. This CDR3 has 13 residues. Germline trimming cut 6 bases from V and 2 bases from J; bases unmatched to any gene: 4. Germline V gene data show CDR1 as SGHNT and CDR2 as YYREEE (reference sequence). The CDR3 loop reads CASNLQGQETQYF. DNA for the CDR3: TGTGCCAGCAACCTACAGGGGCAAGAGACCCAGTACTTC.

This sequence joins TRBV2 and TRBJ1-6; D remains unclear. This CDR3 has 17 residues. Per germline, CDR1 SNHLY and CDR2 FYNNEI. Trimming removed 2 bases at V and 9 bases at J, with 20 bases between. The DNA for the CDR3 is TGTGCCAGCAGTGAATCCGGAGGCCCCAGAGTCGGTTCACCCCTCCACTTT. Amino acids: CASSESGGPRVGSPLHF.

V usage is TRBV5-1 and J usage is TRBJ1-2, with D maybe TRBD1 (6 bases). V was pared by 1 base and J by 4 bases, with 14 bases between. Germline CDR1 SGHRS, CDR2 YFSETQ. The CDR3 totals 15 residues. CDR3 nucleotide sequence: TGCGCCAGCAGCTTGCCCGATCTAGGGGGCTATGGCTACACCTTC. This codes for CASSLPDLGGYGYTF.

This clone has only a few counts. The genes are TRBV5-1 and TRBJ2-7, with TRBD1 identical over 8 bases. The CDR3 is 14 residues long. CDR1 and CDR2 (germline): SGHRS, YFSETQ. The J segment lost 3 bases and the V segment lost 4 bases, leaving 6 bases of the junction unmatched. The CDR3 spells CASSPGTGNYEQYF. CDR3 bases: TGCGCCAGCAGCCCGGGGACAGGAAACTACGAGCAGTACTTC.

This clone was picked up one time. This CDR3 is CASSSSGGVNEQFF. The DNA of the CDR3 is TGTGCCAGCAGCTCAAGCGGGGGTGTTAATGAGCAGTTCTTC. This chain connects TRBV7-9 to TRBJ2-1; TRBD2 agrees at 8 bases. Trimming took 4 bases from V and 7 from J; bases not matched to a gene: 6. This CDR3 is built from 14 residues. Germline-derived CDR1 and CDR2 are SEHNR and FQNEAQ (reference sequence).

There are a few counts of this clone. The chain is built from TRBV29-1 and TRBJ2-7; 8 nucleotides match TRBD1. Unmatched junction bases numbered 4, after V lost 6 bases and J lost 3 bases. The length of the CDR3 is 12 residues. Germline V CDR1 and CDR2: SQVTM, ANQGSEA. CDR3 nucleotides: TGCAGCGTAACACAGGGGGGCTACGAGCAGTACTTC. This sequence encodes CSVTQGGYEQYF.

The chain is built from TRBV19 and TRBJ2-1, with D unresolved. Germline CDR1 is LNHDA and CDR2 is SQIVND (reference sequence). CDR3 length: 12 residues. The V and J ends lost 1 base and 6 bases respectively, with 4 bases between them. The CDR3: CASSIGANEQFF. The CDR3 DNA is TGTGCCAGTAGTATAGGGGCCAATGAGCAGTTCTTC.

DNA of the CDR3: TGTGCCAGCAGCGTCACTGGCGGGGGACCCCAAGAGACCCAGTACTTC. Translating it yields CASSVTGGGPQETQYF. The chain is built from TRBV5-4 and TRBJ2-5; 7 nucleotides agree with TRBD2. V was pared by 4 bases and J by 1 base, with 10 bases of the junction left unmatched. The CDR3 has 16 amino acids. CDR1 is SGHNT, CDR2 YYREEE, per germline (reference sequence).

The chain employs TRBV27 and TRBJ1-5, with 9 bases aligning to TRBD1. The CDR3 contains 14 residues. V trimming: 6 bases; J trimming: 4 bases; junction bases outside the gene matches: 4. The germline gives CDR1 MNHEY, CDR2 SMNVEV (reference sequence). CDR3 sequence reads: CASRDGTGNQPQHF. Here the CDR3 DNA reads TGTGCCAGCAGGGACGGGACAGGGAATCAGCCCCAGCATTTT.

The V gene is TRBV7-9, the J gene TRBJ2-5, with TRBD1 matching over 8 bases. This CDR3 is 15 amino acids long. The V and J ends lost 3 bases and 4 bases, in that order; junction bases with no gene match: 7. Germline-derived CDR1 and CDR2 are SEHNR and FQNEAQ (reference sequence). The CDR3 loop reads CASSFGQGGGETQYF. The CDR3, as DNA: TGTGCCAGCAGCTTCGGACAGGGAGGAGGAGAGACCCAGTACTTC. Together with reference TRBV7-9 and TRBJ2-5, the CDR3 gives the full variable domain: DTGVSQNPRHKITKRGQNVTFRCDPISEHNRLYWYRQTLGQGPEFLTYFQNEAQLEKSRLLSDRFSAERPKGSFSTLEIQRTEQGDSAMYLCASSFGQGGGETQYFGPGTRLLVL.

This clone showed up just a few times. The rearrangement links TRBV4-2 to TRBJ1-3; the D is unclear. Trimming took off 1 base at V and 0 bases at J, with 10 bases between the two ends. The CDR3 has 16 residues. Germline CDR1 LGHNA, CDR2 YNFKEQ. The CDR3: CASSQANSNSGNTIYF. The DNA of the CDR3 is TGTGCCAGCAGCCAAGCTAACAGCAACTCTGGAAACACCATATATTTT.